In its sample, the clone carrying this T cell receptor beta chain was seen a few times. The antigen remains undetermined. The source of the sample is a study of cytomegalovirus exposure and HLA in healthy donors. Study-wide context: In an earlier analysis, 95 million to 130 million unique TCR beta sequences were found from some 170 million T cells. An early data release held tens of millions of unique TCRs from HLA-typed donors. General study results and limits: Later analysis suggested links between common viral pathogens and several top significant clusters.

Per germline, CDR1 SGHNT and CDR2 YYREEE (reference sequence). CDR3 length equals 16 residues. The junction had 6 bases not matched to a gene; V was cut back by 1 base and J by 2 bases. The PCR was carried out with 60 Vbeta primers and 13 Jbeta primers. Sequenced by immunoSEQ multiplex PCR; TCRdb stores in-frame clones only, minus some. The sample shows under 85,000 clones, approximately 72% of them seen only once. The clonotype comes from a woman in her 30s in good health and CMV-seronegative. Sequencing used PBMCs. The genes are TRBV5-4 and TRBJ2-3; 8 bases agree with TRBD2. The CDR3 DNA reads as TGTGCCAGCAGCTTGAGGACGGGGGGGCCCACAGATACGCAGTATTTT. It encodes CASSLRTGGPTDTQYF. The full variable domain, its missing parts supplied by reference TRBV5-4 and TRBJ2-3, is ETGVTQSPTHLIKTRGQQVTLRCSSQSGHNTVSWYQQALGQGPQFIFQYYREEENGRGNFPPRFSGLQFPNYSSELNVNALELDDSALYLCASSLRTGGPTDTQYFGPGTRLTVL.